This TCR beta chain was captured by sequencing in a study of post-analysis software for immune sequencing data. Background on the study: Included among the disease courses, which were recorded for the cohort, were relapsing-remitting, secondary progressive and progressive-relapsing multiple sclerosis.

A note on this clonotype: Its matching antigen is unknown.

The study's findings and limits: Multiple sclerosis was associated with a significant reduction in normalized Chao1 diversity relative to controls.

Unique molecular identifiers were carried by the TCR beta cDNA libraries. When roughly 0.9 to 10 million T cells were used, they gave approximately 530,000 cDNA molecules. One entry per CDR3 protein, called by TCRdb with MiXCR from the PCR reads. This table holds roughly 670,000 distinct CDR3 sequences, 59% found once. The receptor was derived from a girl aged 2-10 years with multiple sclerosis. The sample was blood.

Here the CDR3 DNA reads TGTGCCAGCAGCTTAGGGGTAGGGATTACCTACGAGCAGTACTTC. Its protein product is CASSLGVGITYEQYF. The chain carries TRBV11-2 and TRBJ2-7; D gene ambiguous. V was clipped by 1 base and J by 2 bases, with 12 bases between them. The CDR3 has 15 residues. Looked up from germline, CDR1 is SGHAT and CDR2 is FQNNGV.